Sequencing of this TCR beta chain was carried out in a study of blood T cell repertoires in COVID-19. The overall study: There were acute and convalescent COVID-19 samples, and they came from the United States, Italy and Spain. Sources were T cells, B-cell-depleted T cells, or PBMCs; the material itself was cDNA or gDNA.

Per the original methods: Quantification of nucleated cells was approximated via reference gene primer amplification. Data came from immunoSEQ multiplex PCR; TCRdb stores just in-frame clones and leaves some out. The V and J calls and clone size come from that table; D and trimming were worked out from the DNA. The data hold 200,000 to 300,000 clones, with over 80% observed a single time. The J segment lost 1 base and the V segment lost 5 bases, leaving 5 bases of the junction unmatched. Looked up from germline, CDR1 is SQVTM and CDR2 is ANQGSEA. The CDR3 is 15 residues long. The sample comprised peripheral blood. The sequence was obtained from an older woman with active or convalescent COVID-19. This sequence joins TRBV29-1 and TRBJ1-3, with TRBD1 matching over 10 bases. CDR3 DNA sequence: TGCAGCGTTTGGACAGGGGGTAATTCTGGAAACACCATATATTTT. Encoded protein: CSVWTGGNSGNTIYF.